The present entry profiles one T cell receptor (beta chain) with its context. In the original analysis: Estimation of nucleated cell counts relied on the amplification of reference gene primers. The protocol was immunoSEQ multiplex PCR, while the TCRdb copy is restricted to in-frame clones and leaves out a portion. V and J calls and clone size are those listed in that table; D and trimming were worked out from the DNA. The data show 300,000 to 350,000 clones, approximately 89% seen once. This sample was included in a study of blood T cell repertoires in COVID-19. This CDR3 spans 19 amino acids. V was clipped by 8 bases and J by 0 bases; unmatched bases: 14. Germline V gene lookup returns CDR1 SNHLY and CDR2 FYNNEI.

This chain joins TRBV2 and TRBJ2-6; 9 bases are a match to TRBD1. Sample: peripheral blood. This TCR was recovered from a woman aged 60-75 years with COVID-19, enrolled during active disease. The CDR3 reads CASRDVRDRVSSGANVLTF. Here the CDR3 DNA reads TGTGCCAGCCGAGATGTCCGGGACAGGGTCTCCTCTGGGGCCAACGTCCTGACTTTC.